This entry lists 28 T cell receptor beta chains sequenced from one sample in a study of cytomegalovirus exposure and HLA in healthy donors. Vbeta (60) and Jbeta (13) primers were used in the PCR. Profiled with immunoSEQ multiplex PCR; TCRdb holds only in-frame clones, not every one. This table has about 35,000 clones, approximately 76% appearing once. The specimen was PBMCs. These receptors were collected from a woman younger than 45 in good health and CMV-seropositive.

This clone turned up a few times. The chain uses TRBV6-5 and TRBJ1-2; weak D call: TRBD1 (5 bases). The CDR3 has 15 amino acids. Between the trimmed V and J ends, which lost 2 bases and 5 bases, there was a span of 15 bases. Germline V lookup: CDR1 MNHEY, CDR2 SVGAGI. The CDR3 reads CASSYRGMGRYGYTF. In nucleotides, the CDR3 is TGTGCCAGCAGTTACCGGGGGATGGGCAGATATGGCTACACCTTC.

This clone has just a few counts. The gene calls are TRBV2 and TRBJ1-6; D remains unclear. Germline V gene sequence: CDR1 SNHLY, CDR2 FYNNEI. The CDR3 has 13 amino acids. Deletions cut 4 bases from V and 10 bases from J, with 11 bases between. The chain's CDR3 is CASSVVSGSPLHF. The CDR3 nucleotides are TGTGCCAGCAGTGTAGTGTCGGGGTCACCCCTCCACTTT. The complete variable domain, with remaining parts taken from reference TRBV2 and TRBJ1-6, reads EPEVTQTPSHQVTQMGQEVILRCVPISNHLYFYWYRQILGQKVEFLVSFYNNEISEKSEIFDDQFSVERPDGSNFTLKIRSTKLEDSAMYFCASSVVSGSPLHFGNGTRLTVT.

V and J are TRBV25-1 and TRBJ1-2, with D perhaps TRBD1 (6 bases). The CDR3 loop spans 14 amino acids. CDR1 and CDR2 (germline): MGHDK, SYGVNS. Trimming cost V 5 bases and J 8 bases, with 18 bases left between them. CDR3: CASSLNIYREGYTF. CDR3 nucleotide sequence: TGTGCCAGCAGTCTGAATATCTACAGGGAAGGCTACACCTTC.

CDR3 sequence (DNA): TGTGCCAGCTCACCAAGACTAGCGGGGCTATTCGCCAATGAGCAGTTCTTC. This sequence encodes CASSPRLAGLFANEQFF. The rearrangement joins TRBV18 to TRBJ2-1; TRBD2 agrees at 11 bases. The germline V gene has CDR1 KGHSH and CDR2 LQKENI. The CDR3 runs 17 residues. V lost 2 bases to trimming and J lost 6 bases; unmatched junction nucleotides: 9. The complete variable domain, with remaining parts taken from reference TRBV18 and TRBJ2-1, reads NAGVMQNPRHLVRRRGQEARLRCSPMKGHSHVYWYRQLPEEGLKFMVYLQKENIIDESGMPKERFSAEFPKEGPSILRIQQVVRGDSAAYFCASSPRLAGLFANEQFFGPGTRLTVL.

The V gene is TRBV10-1, the J gene TRBJ2-1; D may be TRBD1 (6 bases). CDR1 is WNHNN, CDR2 SYGVQD, per germline (reference sequence). The CDR3 covers 14 residues. The V end lost 0 bases, the J end lost 9 bases, and 12 bases lay between the germline ends. The CDR3 here is CASSESIEGGEQFF. The DNA of the CDR3 is TGCGCCAGCAGTGAGTCTATTGAAGGGGGTGAGCAGTTCTTC.

CDR3 DNA sequence: TGTGCCAGCTCACTACCGGGGGCAGTCCAAGAGACCCAGTACTTC. Translated, it gives CASSLPGAVQETQYF. The chain couples TRBV18 to TRBJ2-5, with D perhaps assigned TRBD1 or TRBD2 (6 bases each). CDR3 size: 15 residues. Germline CDR1 KGHSH, CDR2 LQKENI. V was trimmed by 4 bases and J by 1 base, leaving 13 bases between them.

The rearrangement links TRBV6-5 to TRBJ2-7; TRBD2 matches 7 bases. The CDR3 contains 15 residues. V trimming: 6 bases; J trimming: 5 bases; junction bases outside the gene matches: 13. Germline V gene lookup returns CDR1 MNHEY and CDR2 SVGAGI. In DNA form, the CDR3 reads TGTGCCAGCAGGTCCATGGGGGGGACCATCAACGAGCAGTACTTC. Protein sequence: CASRSMGGTINEQYF.

This clone was seen more than once but under ten times. The V and J genes are TRBV13 and TRBJ1-3; D uncertain. Between the trimmed V and J ends, which lost 1 base and 4 bases, there was a span of 8 bases. This CDR3 region has 14 residues. CDR1 and CDR2 (germline): PRHDT, FYEKMQ (reference sequence). The CDR3 loop reads CASSLAVLGNTIYF. CDR3 nucleotide sequence: TGTGCCAGCAGCTTAGCGGTATTGGGAAACACCATATATTTT.

V usage is TRBV10-3 and J usage is TRBJ1-2; tentatively, D is TRBD1 (5 bases). V lost 5 bases and J lost 6, with 16 bases in between. The CDR3 has 14 residues. Per the germline V gene, CDR1 is ENHRY and CDR2 is SYGVKD. The CDR3 DNA reads TGTGCCATCAGTTCCGGCCCGCAGGGTAATGGCTACACCTTC. Encoded protein: CAISSGPQGNGYTF.

This sequence joins TRBV6-1 and TRBJ2-5, with D possibly being TRBD1 (6 bases). Trimming took 6 bases from V and 3 from J, leaving 11 bases between them. Germline CDR1 reads MNHNS; CDR2 reads SASEGT. This CDR3 has 13 amino acids. The CDR3 region is CASRPGTKETQYF. As DNA, the CDR3 is TGTGCCAGCAGACCCGGGACAAAAGAGACCCAGTACTTC.

This chain links TRBV6-5 with TRBJ1-6, with 7 positions matching TRBD1. The V segment lost 5 bases and the J segment 7 bases; nucleotides outside the gene matches: 2. Looked up from germline, CDR1 is MNHEY and CDR2 is SVGAGI. The CDR3 has 13 amino acids. The CDR3 loop is CASSKTGNSPLHF. For the CDR3, the DNA is TGTGCCAGCAGTAAGACAGGGAATTCACCCCTCCACTTT.

This clone has only a few counts. The V call is TRBV7-9, the J call TRBJ2-3, with D tentatively TRBD2 (5 bases). This CDR3 has 18 amino acids. Per the germline V gene, CDR1 is SEHNR and CDR2 is FQNEAQ (reference sequence). V lost 10 bases and J 4 bases, leaving 30 bases between the germline ends. This CDR3 reads CATRSLLAGHQAADTQYF. Written as DNA, the CDR3 is TGTGCCACCCGATCCCTACTCGCGGGTCACCAGGCAGCAGATACGCAGTATTTT.

The rearrangement uses TRBV30 and TRBJ2-5; D gene unclear. The DNA matches TRBJ2-7 better at its end, which makes the J call doubtful. The germline gives CDR1 GTSNPN, CDR2 SVGIG (reference sequence). This CDR3 is built from 15 residues. In DNA form, the CDR3 reads TGTGCCTGGAGTGTATCCAGCACCCCTTACTACGAGCAGTACTTC. Translating gives CAWSVSSTPYYEQYF.

The J gene is TRBJ1-2, the V gene TRBV28; tentative D call: TRBD1 (6 bases). CDR1 MDHEN and CDR2 SYDVKM come from the germline V gene. The CDR3 totals 13 residues. Trimming pared 6 bases from V and 6 bases from J, leaving 14 bases between. CDR3 protein: CASSSGQRNGYTF. The CDR3 DNA reads as TGTGCCAGCAGCTCCGGACAGCGGAATGGCTACACCTTC.

On this clone itself: An end of the junction differs from the germline gene, which may be a read error. Other DNA sequences in the sample encode the same CDR3. The chain has TRBV7-9 and TRBJ2-7, with TRBD1 matching over 8 bases. CDR1 and CDR2 from the germline V gene are SEHNR and FQNEAQ (reference sequence). The CDR3 has 14 residues. The CDR3: CASSLGTGIYEQYF. In DNA, the CDR3 is TGTGCCAGCAGCTTAGGGACAGGGATCTACGAGCAGTACTTT.

The chain has TRBV6-5 and TRBJ1-1, with 8 bases lining up with TRBD1. Trimming removed 6 bases from V and 5 bases from J; junction bases left unmatched: 8. CDR1 and CDR2 from the germline V gene are MNHEY and SVGAGI. The CDR3 is 14 amino acids. The CDR3 reads CASSPQGAGTEAFF. CDR3 nucleotide sequence: TGTGCCAGCAGCCCTCAGGGGGCTGGGACTGAAGCTTTCTTT.

The rearrangement links TRBV20-1 to TRBJ2-1, with D perhaps TRBD2 (7 bases). Deletions cut 6 bases from V and 11 bases from J, with 14 bases between. Germline assignment: CDR1 DFQATT and CDR2 SNEGSKA (reference sequence). CDR3 size: 11 residues. The CDR3 loop is CSARGGGKQFF. The CDR3 coding sequence is TGCAGTGCCCGGGGAGGGGGAAAGCAGTTCTTC.

This clone occurred a few times. The V gene is TRBV30, the J gene TRBJ2-1; 11 nucleotides align to TRBD2. The ends lost 3 bases at V and 10 bases at J; junction bases unmatched: 14. The CDR3 consists of 16 residues. Per the germline V gene, CDR1 is GTSNPN and CDR2 is SVGIG (reference sequence). The CDR3 nucleotides are TGTGCCTGGAGACCTGCCCTAGCGGGAGGAGGTAGGGAGCAGTTCTTC. Translation: CAWRPALAGGGREQFF. Looking up the rest from reference TRBV30 and TRBJ2-1 gives the full variable domain: SQTIHQWPATLVQPVGSPLSLECTVEGTSNPNLYWYRQAAGRGLQLLFYSVGIGQISSEVPQNLSASRPQDRQFILSSKKLLLSDSGFYLCAWRPALAGGGREQFFGPGTRLTVL.

The rearrangement joins TRBV30 to TRBJ1-3, with a possible D match to TRBD1 (5 bases). Germline loops: CDR1 GTSNPN, CDR2 SVGIG (reference sequence). With 3 bases removed from V and 6 bases from J, the gap between germline ends came to 9 bases. The CDR3 runs to 12 residues. CDR3 nucleotides: TGTGCCTGGAGAGGGACTATAAACACCATATATTTT. This codes for CAWRGTINTIYF.

The chain links TRBV30 to TRBJ1-1, with D possibly TRBD1 on 6 matching bases. Per the germline V gene, CDR1 is GTSNPN and CDR2 is SVGIG (reference sequence). This CDR3 is 15 amino acids long. Trimming stripped 6 bases from V and 1 base from J, with 18 bases between. CDR3 DNA sequence: TGTGCCTGCCCCAAGGGGGGGCATCCGAACACTGAAGCTTTCTTT. Its protein product is CACPKGGHPNTEAFF.

The V call is TRBV15, the J call TRBJ1-5; the D gene is possibly TRBD1 (6 bases). The germline V gene encodes CDR1 LNHNV and CDR2 YYDKDF (reference sequence). CDR3 length equals 14 residues. V lost 3 bases, J lost 2 bases, and 8 bases lay in between. In DNA form, the CDR3 reads TGTGCCACCAGCAGCAGGGGTGGCAATCAGCCCCAGCATTTT. It encodes CATSSRGGNQPQHF.

The V gene is TRBV10-3, the J gene TRBJ1-1, with a tentative D call TRBD1 (6 bases). The germline V and J ends were trimmed by 8 bases and 0 bases, with 13 bases remaining between them. CDR3 length: 14 residues. Germline CDR1 and CDR2: ENHRY and SYGVKD. DNA for the CDR3: TGTGCCATCGGGGACCAGGGGATGAACACTGAAGCTTTCTTT. It is translated as CAIGDQGMNTEAFF.

The chain couples TRBV6-1 to TRBJ1-1; 9 nucleotides line up with TRBD1. The CDR3 contains 17 residues. With 3 bases clipped from V and 7 bases from J, the junction kept 15 bases outside the gene matches. Germline-derived CDR1 and CDR2 are MNHNS and SASEGT. This chain's CDR3 is CASSDYPLGTGRSEAFF. The CDR3 region has the DNA TGTGCCAGCAGTGACTATCCCCTGGGGACAGGGAGGAGTGAAGCTTTCTTT.

Comment on this clone: One junction end disagrees with the germline gene, perhaps due to a read error. The CDR3 sequence is CASSSRQNSEAFF. Here the CDR3 DNA reads TGCGCCAGCAGCTCACGACAGAACTCTGAAGCTTTCTTT. The J gene is TRBJ1-1, the V gene TRBV5-1; weak D call: TRBD1 (5 bases). CDR1 is SGHRS and CDR2 is YFSETQ in the germline V gene. The CDR3 is 13 amino acids. The full variable domain, completed using reference TRBV5-1 and TRBJ1-1, is KAGVTQTPRYLIKTRGQQVTLSCSPISGHRSVSWYQQTPGQGLQFLFEYFSETQRNKGNFPGRFSGRQFSNSRSEMNVSTLELGDSALYLCASSSRQNSEAFFGQGTRLTVV.

This clone was seen a few times. The chain is built from TRBV21-1 and TRBJ1-1; the table's D call TRBD1 went unverified against the DNA. TRBV21-1 is annotated as a pseudogene. The CDR3 is made up of 19 amino acids. The DNA of the CDR3 is TGTGCCAGCAGCAAAAGGGAGGCGGGCAGGGGGGAAAGAAACACTGAAGCTTTCTTT. The encoded protein is CASSKREAGRGERNTEAFF.

This chain links TRBV10-3 with TRBJ2-1, with TRBD1 identical over 11 bases. With 6 bases clipped from V and 7 bases from J, the junction kept 5 bases outside the gene matches. The germline gives CDR1 ENHRY, CDR2 SYGVKD. The CDR3 is 14 amino acids. The CDR3 spells CAISRDRGTNEQFF. For the CDR3, the DNA is TGTGCCATCAGCAGGGACAGGGGGACGAATGAGCAGTTCTTC.

This clone was counted only a few times. The chain recombines TRBV19 with TRBJ2-1; 10 bases align to TRBD1. This CDR3 is built from 17 residues. V lost 3 bases, J lost 4 bases, and 9 bases stayed unmatched. Germline assignment: CDR1 LNHDA and CDR2 SQIVND (reference sequence). The CDR3 coding sequence is TGTGCCAGTAGTATTAGCGGGACAGGGGCCCAATACAATGAGCAGTTCTTC. It translates to CASSISGTGAQYNEQFF.

V and J are TRBV15 and TRBJ2-1; D is possibly TRBD2 (5 bases). Germline V CDR1 and CDR2: LNHNV, YYDKDF (reference sequence). The germline V and J ends were trimmed by 0 bases and 4 bases, with 16 bases remaining between them. The CDR3 spans 17 residues. The CDR3 region has the DNA TGTGCCACCAGCAGAGAAAGGCGGTGGGGAGAATACAATGAGCAGTTCTTC. Translated: CATSRERRWGEYNEQFF.